Listed below are T cell receptor beta chains from one sample, sequenced in a study of shared clonotypes between healthy human individuals. The repertoire was sequenced with immunoSEQ multiplex PCR; TCRdb's copy has only in-frame clones and lacks some. Among 2,500,000 or so clones listed, roughly 92% were seen once. The sequencing sample was made of naive CD4+ T cells sorted from blood. These receptors were obtained from a man aged 18 to 29 in good health. Both conserved end residues are part of each CDR3. A D gene is named only where the DNA matches it firmly. Clone size, where shown, is once, few, many, or a class for clones that have expanded.

v_call: TRBV5-4
clone_size: .
j_call: TRBJ2-6
d_call: .
cdr3_nt: TGTGCCAGCAGGTTCGCTGGGGCCAACGTCCTGACTTTC
cdr3_aa: CASRFAGANVLTF

v_call: TRBV19
clone_size: .
j_call: TRBJ2-5
d_call: .
cdr3_nt: TGTGCCAGTAGCCGTCAGGGGCCGGAGACCCAGTACTTC
cdr3_aa: CASSRQGPETQYF

v_call: TRBV11-2
clone_size: .
j_call: TRBJ1-2
d_call: TRBD1
cdr3_nt: TGTGCCAGCAGTCATGGACAGGGGAGCAGTCCTTCGGGCTACACCTTC
cdr3_aa: CASSHGQGSSPSGYTF

v_call: TRBV10-3
clone_size: .
j_call: TRBJ2-5
d_call: .
cdr3_nt: TGTGCCACCACGGAGGGGGGCGGGGAGACCCAGTACTTC
cdr3_aa: CATTEGGGETQYF

v_call: TRBV7-9
clone_size: once
j_call: TRBJ1-2
d_call: TRBD1
cdr3_nt: TGTGCCAGCAGCTTACGGGGACAGGGAGACTATGGCTACACCTTC
cdr3_aa: CASSLRGQGDYGYTF

v_call: TRBV4-1
clone_size: .
j_call: TRBJ2-6
d_call: .
cdr3_nt: TGCGCCAGCAGCCAAGATTTTCCCATGACGAGGGCCAACGTCCTGACTTTC
cdr3_aa: CASSQDFPMTRANVLTF

v_call: TRBV5-1
clone_size: once
j_call: TRBJ1-1
d_call: .
cdr3_nt: TGCGCCAGCAGCTTTGGGAGTACCACTGAAGCTTTCTTT
cdr3_aa: CASSFGSTTEAFF

v_call: TRBV7-2
clone_size: .
j_call: TRBJ2-3
d_call: .
cdr3_nt: TGTGCCAGCAGCTTAGGCAGGATTAGGGATACGCAGTATTTT
cdr3_aa: CASSLGRIRDTQYF

v_call: TRBV11-2
clone_size: .
j_call: TRBJ1-5
d_call: .
cdr3_nt: TGTGCCAGCAGCCCCGGTGGCAGCTATAGCAATCAGCCCCAGCATTTT
cdr3_aa: CASSPGGSYSNQPQHF

v_call: TRBV28
clone_size: .
j_call: TRBJ2-1
d_call: TRBD2
cdr3_nt: TGTGCCCGACCGGGACTAGCACTCCCTAATGAGCAGTTCTTC
cdr3_aa: CARPGLALPNEQFF

v_call: TRBV5-1
clone_size: .
j_call: TRBJ2-1
d_call: .
cdr3_nt: TGCGCCAGCAGCTTGCCCCCCGGGTACAATGAGCAGTTCTTC
cdr3_aa: CASSLPPGYNEQFF

v_call: TRBV28
clone_size: .
j_call: TRBJ1-1
d_call: .
cdr3_nt: TGTGCCAGCAGAAATGGACAGCAACTAGGGAACACTGAAGCTTTCTTT
cdr3_aa: CASRNGQQLGNTEAFF

v_call: TRBV28
clone_size: .
j_call: TRBJ1-5
d_call: .
cdr3_nt: TGTGCCAGCAGGCCGGGGGGGCTTAGCAATCAGCCCCAGCATTTT
cdr3_aa: CASRPGGLSNQPQHF

v_call: TRBV10-2
clone_size: .
j_call: TRBJ2-3
d_call: .
cdr3_nt: TGCGCCACCATGTGGACTAGCACAGATACGCAGTATTTT
cdr3_aa: CATMWTSTDTQYF

v_call: TRBV5-4
clone_size: .
j_call: TRBJ2-1
d_call: TRBD2
cdr3_nt: TGTACAACGGCTAGCGGGAGTGAGGATGAGCAGTTCTTC
cdr3_aa: CTTASGSEDEQFF

v_call: TRBV7-9
clone_size: few
j_call: TRBJ2-7
d_call: .
cdr3_nt: TGTGCCAGCAGCTTAGCCAGGGAATACGAGCAGTACTTC
cdr3_aa: CASSLAREYEQYF

v_call: TRBV7-9
clone_size: .
j_call: TRBJ2-1
d_call: TRBD2
cdr3_nt: TGTGCCACGCCAGGATTGGCTAGCGGGAACAATGAGCAGTTCTTC
cdr3_aa: CATPGLASGNNEQFF

v_call: TRBV19
clone_size: .
j_call: TRBJ1-3
d_call: .
cdr3_nt: TGTGCCACCTTTGAGGGCGTGAGCTCTGGAAACACCATATATTTT
cdr3_aa: CATFEGVSSGNTIYF

v_call: TRBV18
clone_size: .
j_call: TRBJ1-2
d_call: .
cdr3_nt: TGTGCCAGCTCAAGGGCGGACCTTAACTATGGCTACACCTTC
cdr3_aa: CASSRADLNYGYTF

v_call: TRBV7-8
clone_size: .
j_call: TRBJ2-1
d_call: TRBD2
cdr3_nt: TGTGCCAGCAGCTTAGCGCGGGGGACTAGCGGGAGGGCCAGCAATGAGCAGTTCTTC
cdr3_aa: CASSLARGTSGRASNEQFF

v_call: TRBV29-1
clone_size: .
j_call: TRBJ1-2
d_call: .
cdr3_nt: TGCAGCGTTGAAGGGACAGAGGATCTCTATGGCTACACCTTC
cdr3_aa: CSVEGTEDLYGYTF

v_call: TRBV28
clone_size: .
j_call: TRBJ2-7
d_call: TRBD1
cdr3_nt: TGTGCCAGCAGTCCGTCCGGGACAGCAATCTACGAGCAGTACTTC
cdr3_aa: CASSPSGTAIYEQYF

v_call: TRBV5-1
clone_size: .
j_call: TRBJ2-3
d_call: .
cdr3_nt: TGCGCCAGCAGTCCGGGCGGCGGGGGCGATACGCAGTATTTT
cdr3_aa: CASSPGGGGDTQYF

v_call: TRBV20-1
clone_size: .
j_call: TRBJ2-7
d_call: .
cdr3_nt: TGCAGTGCTCCACGCGGGTACGAGCAGTACTTC
cdr3_aa: CSAPRGYEQYF

v_call: TRBV7-2
clone_size: .
j_call: TRBJ1-1
d_call: .
cdr3_nt: TGTGCCAGCAGCTTGACGTTTCTGGGCAGGGCTGAAGCTTTCTTT
cdr3_aa: CASSLTFLGRAEAFF

v_call: TRBV6-1
clone_size: .
j_call: TRBJ2-3
d_call: TRBD1
cdr3_nt: TGTGCCAGCAGTTCAGGACAGGTTAGCACAGATACGCAGTATTTT
cdr3_aa: CASSSGQVSTDTQYF

v_call: TRBV10-3
clone_size: .
j_call: TRBJ2-7
d_call: TRBD1
cdr3_nt: TGTGCCATCAGTGTTGGGACAGGGGATGTCTACGAGCAGTACTTC
cdr3_aa: CAISVGTGDVYEQYF

v_call: TRBV2
clone_size: .
j_call: TRBJ1-5
d_call: .
cdr3_nt: TGTGCCAGCAAGAAGGAGTATAGCAATCAGCCCCAGCATTTT
cdr3_aa: CASKKEYSNQPQHF

v_call: TRBV10-1
clone_size: .
j_call: TRBJ1-1
d_call: .
cdr3_nt: TGCGCCAGCAGGGGGGGGAGCACTGAAGCTTTCTTT
cdr3_aa: CASRGGSTEAFF

v_call: TRBV4-1
clone_size: .
j_call: TRBJ2-1
d_call: TRBD2
cdr3_nt: TGCGCCAGCAGCCACGATCCGGGACTAGCGGGAGGCAATGAGCAGTTCTTC
cdr3_aa: CASSHDPGLAGGNEQFF

v_call: TRBV2
clone_size: .
j_call: TRBJ1-4
d_call: TRBD1
cdr3_nt: TGTGCCAGCAGTGATCTAGGGACAGGGTCGGAAAAACTGTTTTTT
cdr3_aa: CASSDLGTGSEKLFF

v_call: TRBV15
clone_size: .
j_call: TRBJ1-5
d_call: .
cdr3_nt: TGTGCCACCAGCCTGGTGAGCAATCAGCCCCAGCATTTT
cdr3_aa: CATSLVSNQPQHF

v_call: TRBV9
clone_size: .
j_call: TRBJ2-1
d_call: TRBD2
cdr3_nt: TGTGCCAGCAGCGTAGGGGGCGGGGGACCCTACAATGAGCAGTTCTTC
cdr3_aa: CASSVGGGGPYNEQFF

v_call: TRBV4-1
clone_size: few
j_call: TRBJ2-7
d_call: .
cdr3_nt: TGCGCCAGCAGCCAAGAGTTCAGGACTATCTCCTACGAGCAGTACTTC
cdr3_aa: CASSQEFRTISYEQYF

v_call: TRBV6-5
clone_size: .
j_call: TRBJ2-7
d_call: .
cdr3_nt: TGTGCCAGCAGTTACTCGAAGAGCCCCGGGGGCGAGCAGTACTTC
cdr3_aa: CASSYSKSPGGEQYF

v_call: TRBV19
clone_size: .
j_call: TRBJ1-2
d_call: TRBD1
cdr3_nt: TGTGCCAGTAGTATAGGATGGACAGGAACTGTCTACTATGGCTACACCTTC
cdr3_aa: CASSIGWTGTVYYGYTF

v_call: TRBV10-3
clone_size: .
j_call: TRBJ2-1
d_call: TRBD2
cdr3_nt: TGTGCCATCAGCAAATGGACTAGCGGGACCCCTGGGGATGAGCAGTTCTTC
cdr3_aa: CAISKWTSGTPGDEQFF

v_call: TRBV6-6
clone_size: .
j_call: TRBJ2-5
d_call: TRBD1
cdr3_nt: TGTGCCAGCAGTCCGCGACAGGGACAGACCCAGTACTTC
cdr3_aa: CASSPRQGQTQYF

v_call: TRBV6-6
clone_size: .
j_call: TRBJ1-2
d_call: .
cdr3_nt: TGTGCCAGCAGTTACTCGCAGGTTGGATTTAGCTATGGCTACACCTTC
cdr3_aa: CASSYSQVGFSYGYTF

v_call: TRBV4-2
clone_size: .
j_call: TRBJ2-3
d_call: .
cdr3_nt: TGTGCCAGCAGCCAAGATAAGGGGTCGGGGGTGATAACAGATACGCAGTATTTT
cdr3_aa: CASSQDKGSGVITDTQYF

v_call: TRBV19
clone_size: .
j_call: TRBJ1-1
d_call: .
cdr3_nt: TGTGCCAGTAGTATGGACATCAGGGCAACGGCTGAAGCTTTCTTT
cdr3_aa: CASSMDIRATAEAFF

v_call: TRBV11-2
clone_size: .
j_call: TRBJ2-1
d_call: TRBD2
cdr3_nt: TGTGCCAGCAGCCCTAGGACTAGCGGACAGTTCTTC
cdr3_aa: CASSPRTSGQFF

v_call: TRBV2
clone_size: .
j_call: TRBJ1-5
d_call: TRBD1
cdr3_nt: TGTGCCAGCAGCTCCCGGGACAGTAAAGGTAATCAGCCCCAGCATTTT
cdr3_aa: CASSSRDSKGNQPQHF

v_call: TRBV7-9
clone_size: .
j_call: TRBJ1-3
d_call: .
cdr3_nt: TGTGCCAGCAGCTACGTTCCGGGAGCTTCTGGAAACACCATATATTTT
cdr3_aa: CASSYVPGASGNTIYF

v_call: TRBV2
clone_size: .
j_call: TRBJ1-1
d_call: .
cdr3_nt: TGTGCCAGCAGTGAAGAACAGATTATGAACACTGAAGCTTTCTTT
cdr3_aa: CASSEEQIMNTEAFF

v_call: TRBV23-1
clone_size: .
j_call: TRBJ1-5
d_call: .
cdr3_nt: TGCGCCAGCAGTCAACGCACCTCAGGGGCCAATACGTTCGGTCAGCCCCAGCATTTT
cdr3_aa: CASSQRTSGANTFGQPQHF

v_call: TRBV6-5
clone_size: .
j_call: TRBJ2-7
d_call: TRBD2
cdr3_nt: TGTGCCAGCAGTTACATGGGACTAGCGTACGAGCAGTACTTC
cdr3_aa: CASSYMGLAYEQYF

v_call: TRBV5-1
clone_size: .
j_call: TRBJ2-2
d_call: .
cdr3_nt: TGCGCCAGCGGGGGCGAGAGGCTAACCGGGGAGCTGTTTTTT
cdr3_aa: CASGGERLTGELFF

v_call: TRBV11-2
clone_size: .
j_call: TRBJ2-2
d_call: TRBD2
cdr3_nt: TGTGCCAGCAGCTTAGTACTAGCGGTCGGGGAGCTGTTTTTT
cdr3_aa: CASSLVLAVGELFF

v_call: TRBV6-6
clone_size: .
j_call: TRBJ1-5
d_call: .
cdr3_nt: TGTGCCAGCAGTTACTCGGGGGATTCTAATCAGCCCCAGCATTTT
cdr3_aa: CASSYSGDSNQPQHF

v_call: TRBV4-3
clone_size: .
j_call: TRBJ2-1
d_call: TRBD2
cdr3_nt: TGCGCCAGCAGCCAAGATACTAGCGGGGGACCCTGGAATGAGCAGTTCTTC
cdr3_aa: CASSQDTSGGPWNEQFF

v_call: TRBV4-3
clone_size: .
j_call: TRBJ1-6
d_call: .
cdr3_nt: TGCGCCAGCAGTCAGGGCCACCCTAATTCACCCCTCCACTTT
cdr3_aa: CASSQGHPNSPLHF

v_call: TRBV2
clone_size: .
j_call: TRBJ1-4
d_call: TRBD1
cdr3_nt: TGTGCCAGCAGTGCGCGTGACAGGGGACATGAAAAACTGTTTTTT
cdr3_aa: CASSARDRGHEKLFF